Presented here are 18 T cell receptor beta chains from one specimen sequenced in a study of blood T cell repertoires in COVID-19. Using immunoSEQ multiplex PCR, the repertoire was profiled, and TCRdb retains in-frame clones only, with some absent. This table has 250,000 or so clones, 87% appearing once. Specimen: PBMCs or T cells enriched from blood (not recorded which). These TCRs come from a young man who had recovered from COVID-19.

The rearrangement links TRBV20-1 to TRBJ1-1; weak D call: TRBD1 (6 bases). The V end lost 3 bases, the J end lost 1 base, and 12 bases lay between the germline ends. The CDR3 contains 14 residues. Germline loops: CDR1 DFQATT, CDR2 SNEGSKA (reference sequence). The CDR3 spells CSASSGRGNTEAFF. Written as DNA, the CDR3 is TGCAGTGCTAGTAGCGGCAGGGGGAACACTGAAGCTTTCTTT.

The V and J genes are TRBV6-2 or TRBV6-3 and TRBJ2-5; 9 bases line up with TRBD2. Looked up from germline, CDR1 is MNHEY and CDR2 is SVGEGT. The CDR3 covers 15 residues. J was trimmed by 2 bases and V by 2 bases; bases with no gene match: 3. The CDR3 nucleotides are TGTGCCAGCAGTTACGATAGCGGGGGACAAGAGACCCAGTACTTC. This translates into CASSYDSGGQETQYF.

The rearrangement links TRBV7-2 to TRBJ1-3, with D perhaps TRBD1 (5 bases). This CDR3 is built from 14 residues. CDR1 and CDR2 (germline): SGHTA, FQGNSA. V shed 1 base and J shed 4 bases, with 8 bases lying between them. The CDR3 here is CASSLGAGGNTIYF. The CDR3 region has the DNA TGTGCCAGCAGCTTAGGGGCAGGGGGAAACACCATATATTTT.

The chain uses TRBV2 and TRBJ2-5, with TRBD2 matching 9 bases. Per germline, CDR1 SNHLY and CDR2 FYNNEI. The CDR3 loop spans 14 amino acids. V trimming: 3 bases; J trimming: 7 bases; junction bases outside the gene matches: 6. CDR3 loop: CASSDGREGVTQYF. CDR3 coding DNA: TGTGCCAGCAGTGACGGGCGGGAGGGTGTGACCCAGTACTTC. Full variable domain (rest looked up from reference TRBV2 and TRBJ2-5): EPEVTQTPSHQVTQMGQEVILRCVPISNHLYFYWYRQILGQKVEFLVSFYNNEISEKSEIFDDQFSVERPDGSNFTLKIRSTKLEDSAMYFCASSDGREGVTQYFGPGTRLLVL.

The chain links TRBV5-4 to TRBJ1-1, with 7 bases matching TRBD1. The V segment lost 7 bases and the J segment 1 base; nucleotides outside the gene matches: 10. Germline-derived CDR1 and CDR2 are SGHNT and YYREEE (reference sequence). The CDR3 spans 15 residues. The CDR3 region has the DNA TGTGCCAGCGGATTATTGGGACAGCCGAACACTGAAGCTTTCTTT. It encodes CASGLLGQPNTEAFF.

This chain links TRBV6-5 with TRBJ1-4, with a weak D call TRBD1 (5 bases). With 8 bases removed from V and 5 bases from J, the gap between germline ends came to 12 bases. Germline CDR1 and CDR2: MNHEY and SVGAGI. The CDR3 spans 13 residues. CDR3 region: CASREGPNEKLFF. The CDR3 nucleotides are TGTGCCAGCCGGGAGGGACCAAATGAAAAACTGTTTTTT.

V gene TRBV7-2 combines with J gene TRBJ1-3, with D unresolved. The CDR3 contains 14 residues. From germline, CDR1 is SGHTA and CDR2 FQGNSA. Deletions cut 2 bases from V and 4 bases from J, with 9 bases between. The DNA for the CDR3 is TGTGCCAGCAGCTTACTTAGCTACGGAAACACCATATATTTT. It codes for CASSLLSYGNTIYF. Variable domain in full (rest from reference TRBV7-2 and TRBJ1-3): GAGVSQSPSNKVTEKGKDVELRCDPISGHTALYWYRQSLGQGLEFLIYFQGNSAPDKSGLPSDRFSAERTGGSVSTLTIQRTQQEDSAVYLCASSLLSYGNTIYFGEGSWLTVV.

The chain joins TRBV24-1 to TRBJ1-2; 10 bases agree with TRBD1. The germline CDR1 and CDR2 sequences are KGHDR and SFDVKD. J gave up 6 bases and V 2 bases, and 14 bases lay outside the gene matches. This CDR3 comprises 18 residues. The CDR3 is CATSDSGQGIPVWDGYTF. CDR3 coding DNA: TGTGCCACCAGTGATTCGGGACAGGGGATACCGGTGTGGGATGGCTACACCTTC.

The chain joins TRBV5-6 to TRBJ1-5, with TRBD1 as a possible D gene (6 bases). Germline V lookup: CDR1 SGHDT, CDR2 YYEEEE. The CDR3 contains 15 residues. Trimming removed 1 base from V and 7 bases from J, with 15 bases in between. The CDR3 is CASSLTTGLGQPQHF. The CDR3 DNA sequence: TGTGCCAGCAGCTTGACCACAGGGCTAGGGCAGCCCCAGCATTTT.

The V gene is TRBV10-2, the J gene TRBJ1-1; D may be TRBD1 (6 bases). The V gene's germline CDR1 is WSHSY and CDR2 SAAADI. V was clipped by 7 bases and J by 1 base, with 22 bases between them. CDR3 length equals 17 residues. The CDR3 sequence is CASTTPAGVRSNTEAFF. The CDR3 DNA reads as TGCGCCAGCACAACCCCGGCAGGGGTCCGCTCGAACACTGAAGCTTTCTTT.

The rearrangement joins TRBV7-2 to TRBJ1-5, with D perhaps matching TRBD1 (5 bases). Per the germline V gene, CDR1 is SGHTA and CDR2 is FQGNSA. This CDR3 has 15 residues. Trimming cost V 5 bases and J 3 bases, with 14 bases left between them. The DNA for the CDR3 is TGTGCCAGCAGCCCGTCGCAGGGTTTCAATCAGCCCCAGCATTTT. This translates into CASSPSQGFNQPQHF.

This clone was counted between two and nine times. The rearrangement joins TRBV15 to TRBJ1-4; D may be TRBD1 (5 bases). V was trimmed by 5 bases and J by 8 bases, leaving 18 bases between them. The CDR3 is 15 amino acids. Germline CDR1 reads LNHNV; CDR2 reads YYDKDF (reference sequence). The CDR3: CATSGNMGTREKLFF. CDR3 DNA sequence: TGTGCCACCAGCGGTAACATGGGGACTAGGGAAAAACTGTTTTTT.

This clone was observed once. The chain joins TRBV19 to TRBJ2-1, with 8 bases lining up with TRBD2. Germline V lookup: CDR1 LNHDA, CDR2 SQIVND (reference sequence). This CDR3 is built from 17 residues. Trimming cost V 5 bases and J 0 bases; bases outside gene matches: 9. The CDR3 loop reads CASSLSGVVSSYNEQFF. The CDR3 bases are TGTGCCAGTAGTCTTAGCGGGGTTGTTAGCTCCTACAATGAGCAGTTCTTC.

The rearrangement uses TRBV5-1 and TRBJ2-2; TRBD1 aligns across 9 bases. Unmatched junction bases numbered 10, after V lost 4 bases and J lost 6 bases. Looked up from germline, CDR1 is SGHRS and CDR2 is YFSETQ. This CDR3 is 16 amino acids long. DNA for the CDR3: TGCGCCAGCAGCCACAGCAACAGGGGGCTGGCCGGGGAGCTGTTTTTT. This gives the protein CASSHSNRGLAGELFF.

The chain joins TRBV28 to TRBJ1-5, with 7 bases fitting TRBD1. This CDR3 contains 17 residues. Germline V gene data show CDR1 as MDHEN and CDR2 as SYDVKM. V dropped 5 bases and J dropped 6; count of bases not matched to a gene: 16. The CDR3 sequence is CASSPSSGTAMLQPQHF. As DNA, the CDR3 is TGTGCCAGCAGTCCGTCATCGGGGACAGCAATGCTTCAGCCCCAGCATTTT.

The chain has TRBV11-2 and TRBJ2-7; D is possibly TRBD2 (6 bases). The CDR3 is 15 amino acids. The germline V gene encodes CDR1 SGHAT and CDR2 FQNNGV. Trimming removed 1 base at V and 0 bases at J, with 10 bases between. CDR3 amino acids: CASSLVAGSSYEQYF. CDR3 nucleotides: TGTGCCAGCAGCTTAGTGGCGGGAAGCTCCTACGAGCAGTACTTC.

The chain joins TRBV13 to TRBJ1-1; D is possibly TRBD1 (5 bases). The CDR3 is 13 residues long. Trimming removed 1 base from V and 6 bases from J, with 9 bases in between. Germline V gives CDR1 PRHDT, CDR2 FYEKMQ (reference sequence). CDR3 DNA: TGTGCCAGCAGCTTAGTCCGGGGGGCTGAAGCTTTCTTT. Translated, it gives CASSLVRGAEAFF.

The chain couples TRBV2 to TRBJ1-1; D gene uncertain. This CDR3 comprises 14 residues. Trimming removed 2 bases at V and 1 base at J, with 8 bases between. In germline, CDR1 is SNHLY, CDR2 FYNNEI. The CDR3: CASSELSTNTEAFF. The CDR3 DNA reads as TGTGCCAGCAGTGAATTATCTACGAACACTGAAGCTTTCTTT.